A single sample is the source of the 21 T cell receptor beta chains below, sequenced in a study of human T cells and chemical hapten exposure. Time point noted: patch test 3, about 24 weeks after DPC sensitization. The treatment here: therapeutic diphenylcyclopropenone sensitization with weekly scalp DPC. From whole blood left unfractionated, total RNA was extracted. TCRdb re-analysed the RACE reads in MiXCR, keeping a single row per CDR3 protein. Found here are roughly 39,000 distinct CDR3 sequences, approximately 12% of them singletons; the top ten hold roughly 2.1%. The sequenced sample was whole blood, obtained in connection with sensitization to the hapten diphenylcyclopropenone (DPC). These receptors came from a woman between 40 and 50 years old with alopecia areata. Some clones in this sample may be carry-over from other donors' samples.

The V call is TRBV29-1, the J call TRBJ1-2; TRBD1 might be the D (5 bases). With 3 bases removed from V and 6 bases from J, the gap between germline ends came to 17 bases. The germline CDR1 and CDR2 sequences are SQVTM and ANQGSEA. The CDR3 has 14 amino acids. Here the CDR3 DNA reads TGCAGCGTTGATCCTACACAGACAGTAAATGGCTACACCTTC. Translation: CSVDPTQTVNGYTF. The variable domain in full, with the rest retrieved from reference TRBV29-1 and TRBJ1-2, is SAVISQKPSRDICQRGTSLTIQCQVDSQVTMMFWYRQQPGQSLTLIATANQGSEATYESGFVIDKFPISRPNLTFSTLTVSNMSPEDSSIYLCSVDPTQTVNGYTFGSGTRLTVV.

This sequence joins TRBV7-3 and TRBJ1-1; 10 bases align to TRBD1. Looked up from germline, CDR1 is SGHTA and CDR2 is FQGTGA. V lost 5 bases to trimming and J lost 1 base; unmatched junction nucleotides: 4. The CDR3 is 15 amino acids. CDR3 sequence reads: CASSRTGGTNTEAFF. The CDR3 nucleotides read TGTGCCAGCAGCCGGACAGGGGGGACGAACACTGAAGCTTTCTTT.

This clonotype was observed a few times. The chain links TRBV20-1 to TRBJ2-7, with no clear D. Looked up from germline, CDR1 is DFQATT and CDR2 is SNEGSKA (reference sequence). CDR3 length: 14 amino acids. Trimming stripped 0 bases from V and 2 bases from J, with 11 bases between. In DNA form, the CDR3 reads TGCAGTGCTAGAGACGAGGCCAAAGCCTACGAGCAGTACTTC. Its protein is CSARDEAKAYEQYF.

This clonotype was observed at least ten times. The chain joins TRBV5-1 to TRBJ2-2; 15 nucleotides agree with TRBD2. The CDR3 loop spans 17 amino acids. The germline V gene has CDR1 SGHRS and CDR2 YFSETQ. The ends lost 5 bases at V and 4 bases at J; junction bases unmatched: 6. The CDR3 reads CASRRTSGRAGTGELFF. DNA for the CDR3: TGCGCCAGCAGACGGACTAGCGGGAGGGCTGGCACCGGGGAGCTGTTTTTT. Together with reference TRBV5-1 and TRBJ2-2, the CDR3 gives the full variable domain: KAGVTQTPRYLIKTRGQQVTLSCSPISGHRSVSWYQQTPGQGLQFLFEYFSETQRNKGNFPGRFSGRQFSNSRSEMNVSTLELGDSALYLCASRRTSGRAGTGELFFGEGSRLTVL.

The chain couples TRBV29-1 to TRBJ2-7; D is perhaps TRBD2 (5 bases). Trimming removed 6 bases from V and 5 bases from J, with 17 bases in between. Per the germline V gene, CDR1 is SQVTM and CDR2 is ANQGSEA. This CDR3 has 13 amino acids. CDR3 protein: CSVAPTSRDEQYF. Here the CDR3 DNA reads TGCAGCGTGGCCCCTACTAGTCGCGACGAGCAGTACTTC.

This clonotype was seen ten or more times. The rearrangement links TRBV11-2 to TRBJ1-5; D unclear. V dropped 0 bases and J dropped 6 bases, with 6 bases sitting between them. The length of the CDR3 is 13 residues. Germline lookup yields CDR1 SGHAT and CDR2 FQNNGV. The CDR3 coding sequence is TGTGCCAGCAGCTTAGATGTTTTTCAGCCCCAGCATTTT. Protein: CASSLDVFQPQHF.

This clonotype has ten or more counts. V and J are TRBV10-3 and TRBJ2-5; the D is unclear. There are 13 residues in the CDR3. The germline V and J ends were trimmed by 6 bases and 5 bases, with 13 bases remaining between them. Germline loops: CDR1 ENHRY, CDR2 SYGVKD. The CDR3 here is CAISEQMSETQYF. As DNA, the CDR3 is TGTGCCATCAGCGAGCAGATGTCGGAGACCCAGTACTTC.

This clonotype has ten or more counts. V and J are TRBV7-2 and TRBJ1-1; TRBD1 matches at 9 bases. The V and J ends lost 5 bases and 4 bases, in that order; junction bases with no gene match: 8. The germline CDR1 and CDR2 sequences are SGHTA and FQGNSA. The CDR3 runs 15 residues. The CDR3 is CASSVTGGRGTEAFF. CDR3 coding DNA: TGTGCCAGCAGCGTCACAGGGGGCAGGGGCACTGAAGCTTTCTTT.

The CDR3, as DNA: TGCAGCGTTGACGACGGGACACTGATAGAGACCCAGTACTTC. This sequence encodes CSVDDGTLIETQYF. V is TRBV29-1 and J is TRBJ2-5, with a tentative D call TRBD1 (6 bases). CDR1 and CDR2 from the germline V gene are SQVTM and ANQGSEA. There are 14 residues in the CDR3. V lost 3 bases and J lost 4, with 15 bases in between.

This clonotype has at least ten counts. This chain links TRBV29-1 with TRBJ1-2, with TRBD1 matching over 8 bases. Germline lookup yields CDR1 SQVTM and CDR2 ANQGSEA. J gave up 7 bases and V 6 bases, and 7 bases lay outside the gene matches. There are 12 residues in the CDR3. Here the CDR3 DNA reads TGCAGCGTGGCGGACAGGGCGGGTGGCTACACCTTC. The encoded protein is CSVADRAGGYTF.

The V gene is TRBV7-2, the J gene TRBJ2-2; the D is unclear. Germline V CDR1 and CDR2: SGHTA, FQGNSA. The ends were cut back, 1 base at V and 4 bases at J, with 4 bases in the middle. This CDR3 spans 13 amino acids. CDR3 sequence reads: CASSLVPTGELFF. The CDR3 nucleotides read TGTGCCAGCAGCTTAGTCCCCACCGGGGAGCTGTTTTTT.

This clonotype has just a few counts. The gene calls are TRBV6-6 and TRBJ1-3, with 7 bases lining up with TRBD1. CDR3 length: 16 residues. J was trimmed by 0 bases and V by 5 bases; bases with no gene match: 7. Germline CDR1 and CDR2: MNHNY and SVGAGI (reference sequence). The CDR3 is CASSLRTGRSGNTIYF. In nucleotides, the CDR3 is TGTGCCAGCAGTCTAAGGACAGGCCGCTCTGGAAACACCATATATTTT.

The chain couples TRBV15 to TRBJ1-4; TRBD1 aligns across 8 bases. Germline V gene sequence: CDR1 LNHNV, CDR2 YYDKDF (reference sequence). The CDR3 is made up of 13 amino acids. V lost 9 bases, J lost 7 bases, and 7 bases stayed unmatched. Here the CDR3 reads CATAGGAGEKLFF. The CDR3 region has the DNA TGTGCCACTGCAGGGGGCGCGGGTGAAAAACTGTTTTTT.

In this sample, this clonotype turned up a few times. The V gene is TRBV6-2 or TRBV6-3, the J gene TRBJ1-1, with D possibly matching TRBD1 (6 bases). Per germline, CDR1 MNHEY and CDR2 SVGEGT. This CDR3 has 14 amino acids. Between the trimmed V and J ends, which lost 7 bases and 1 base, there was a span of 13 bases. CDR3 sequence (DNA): TGTGCCAGCACCCGGGGGACAACGAACACTGAAGCTTTCTTT. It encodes CASTRGTTNTEAFF.

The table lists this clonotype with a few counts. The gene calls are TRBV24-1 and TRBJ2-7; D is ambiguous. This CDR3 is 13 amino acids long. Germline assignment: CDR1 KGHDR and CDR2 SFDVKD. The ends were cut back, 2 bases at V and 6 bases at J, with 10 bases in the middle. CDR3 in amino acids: CATSDWPSPEQYF. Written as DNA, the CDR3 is TGTGCCACCAGTGATTGGCCCAGCCCCGAGCAGTACTTC.

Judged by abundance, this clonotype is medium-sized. The CDR3 loop reads CASSPGPTPQETQYF. Written as DNA, the CDR3 is TGTGCCAGCAGCCCCGGACCAACCCCCCAAGAGACCCAGTACTTC. The V gene is TRBV7-2, the J gene TRBJ2-5; D gene uncertain. The CDR3 is made up of 15 amino acids. Trimming removed 5 bases from V and 1 base from J, with 14 bases in between. The germline gives CDR1 SGHTA, CDR2 FQGNSA.

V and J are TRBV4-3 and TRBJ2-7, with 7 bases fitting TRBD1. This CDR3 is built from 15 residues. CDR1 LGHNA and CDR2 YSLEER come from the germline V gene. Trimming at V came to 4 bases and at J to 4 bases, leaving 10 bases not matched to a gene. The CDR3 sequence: CASSLRQGAAYEQYF. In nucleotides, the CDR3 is TGCGCCAGCAGCCTCCGACAGGGAGCCGCGTACGAGCAGTACTTC.

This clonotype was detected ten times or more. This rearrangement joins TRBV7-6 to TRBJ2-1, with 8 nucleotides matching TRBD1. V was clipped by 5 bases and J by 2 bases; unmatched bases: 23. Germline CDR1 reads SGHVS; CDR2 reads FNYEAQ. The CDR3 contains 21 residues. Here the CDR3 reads CASSPLVGRGQPSRAYNEQFF. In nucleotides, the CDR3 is TGTGCCAGCAGCCCACTAGTGGGCAGGGGGCAGCCTAGTCGCGCCTACAATGAGCAGTTCTTC.

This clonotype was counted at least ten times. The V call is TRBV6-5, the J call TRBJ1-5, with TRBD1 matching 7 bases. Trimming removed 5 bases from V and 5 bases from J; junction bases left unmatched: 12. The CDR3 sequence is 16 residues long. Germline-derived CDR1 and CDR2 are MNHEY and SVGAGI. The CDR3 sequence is CASSPAPRGGYQPQHF. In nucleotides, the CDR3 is TGTGCCAGCAGTCCTGCCCCCAGGGGGGGCTATCAGCCCCAGCATTTT.

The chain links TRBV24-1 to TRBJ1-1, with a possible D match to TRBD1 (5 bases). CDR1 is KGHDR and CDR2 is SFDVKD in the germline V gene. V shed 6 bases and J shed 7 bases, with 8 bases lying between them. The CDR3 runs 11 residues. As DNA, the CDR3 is TGTGCCACCAGTCAGGGTTTTGAAGCTTTCTTT. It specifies CATSQGFEAFF.

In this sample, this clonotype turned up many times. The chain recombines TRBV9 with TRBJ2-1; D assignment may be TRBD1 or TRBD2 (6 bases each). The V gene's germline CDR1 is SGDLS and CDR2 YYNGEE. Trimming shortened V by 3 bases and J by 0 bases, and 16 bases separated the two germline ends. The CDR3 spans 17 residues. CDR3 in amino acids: CASSEVGGLSSYNEQFF. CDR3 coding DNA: TGTGCCAGCAGCGAGGTAGGGGGGCTGAGCTCCTACAATGAGCAGTTCTTC.